These 7 T cell receptor beta chains were all obtained from the same sample, sequenced in a study of read filtering for tumor transcriptome and immune sequencing. From approximately 400 ng of RNA, a library with molecular barcoded alpha/delta and beta/gamma adaptors was made. TCRdb itself ran the reads through MiXCR, one entry per CDR3 protein. This table has around 41,000 distinct CDR3 sequences, about an eighth appearing once. Sequenced material: a population of CD138-negative cells sorted from bone marrow. All receptors derive from a donor at least 40 years old with multiple myeloma.

Of note for this clonotype: A much larger clone differs from this one at a single base, so this may be a read error. The chain has TRBV11-2 and TRBJ2-5; the match to TRBD2 covers 7 bases. CDR1 and CDR2 from the germline V gene are SGHAT and FQNNGV. This CDR3 contains 17 residues. CDR3 protein: CASSQEPSGRFGEAQYF. DNA for the CDR3: TGTGCCAGCAGCCAGGAACCTAGCGGTCGGTTTGGAGAGGCCCAGTACTTC.

This clonotype has ten or more counts. The chain is built from TRBV11-2 and TRBJ2-1; 7 bases are shared with TRBD2. The CDR3 loop spans 12 amino acids. V trimming: 8 bases; J trimming: 8 bases; junction bases outside the gene matches: 6. Germline-derived CDR1 and CDR2 are SGHAT and FQNNGV. In DNA form, the CDR3 reads TGTGCCAGCGGAAACGGGAGGTATGAGCAGTTCTTC. This encodes CASGNGRYEQFF.

This clonotype was observed at least ten times. The chain is built from TRBV20-1 and TRBJ2-1; TRBD2 aligns across 8 bases. The CDR3 contains 14 residues. Per the germline V gene, CDR1 is DFQATT and CDR2 is SNEGSKA (reference sequence). The V and J ends lost 5 bases and 10 bases, in that order; junction bases with no gene match: 13. This CDR3 reads CSAPRGGRLSEQFF. CDR3 DNA: TGCAGTGCTCCCCGGGGGGGCCGTCTCTCCGAGCAGTTCTTC.

The sample holds many counts of this clonotype. This chain joins TRBV20-1 and TRBJ2-5; weak D call: TRBD1 (6 bases). Trimming took off 6 bases at V and 0 bases at J, with 8 bases between the two ends. CDR3 length equals 12 residues. The germline CDR1 and CDR2 sequences are DFQATT and SNEGSKA (reference sequence). For the CDR3, the DNA is TGCAGTGCAGGGGGACACCAAGAGACCCAGTACTTC. It is translated as CSAGGHQETQYF.

This clonotype appeared many times. The CDR3 region has the DNA TGTGCCAGCAGTTCCAAGGGGTCTTATTCACCCCTCCACTTT. Its translation is CASSSKGSYSPLHF. The rearrangement links TRBV28 to TRBJ1-6; D may be TRBD1 (5 bases). Germline assignment: CDR1 MDHEN and CDR2 SYDVKM. V lost 4 bases to trimming and J lost 8 bases, with 12 bases between them. This CDR3 has 14 amino acids.

Concerning this clonotype itself: The CDR3 end shows no conserved phenylalanine or tryptophan, and so a read error is likely. The CDR3 DNA follows: TGTGCCATTGGGACGGGCGCGAACACCGGGGAGCTGTTTTCC. The encoded protein is CAIGTGANTGELFS. This rearrangement joins TRBV10-3 to TRBJ2-2, with D perhaps TRBD1 or TRBD2 (5 bases each). Germline V lookup: CDR1 ENHRY, CDR2 SYGVKD. The CDR3 spans 14 residues. V was pared by 9 bases and J by 0 bases, with 11 bases between.

This clonotype was picked up many times. The chain recombines TRBV7-9 with TRBJ2-2, with 9 nucleotides matching TRBD1. The CDR3 length is 17 residues. V was pared by 5 bases and J by 6 bases, with 13 bases of the junction left unmatched. Germline V gives CDR1 SEHNR, CDR2 FQNEAQ (reference sequence). In DNA form, the CDR3 reads TGTGCCAGCAGCCCCTTCCGGACAGGGGCCCGTGCCGGGGAGCTGTTTTTT. As protein: CASSPFRTGARAGELFF.